These 23 T cell receptor beta chains came from one sample sequenced in a study of CD8 T cells in ankylosing spondylitis. TCRdb re-called the 5' RACE reads through MiXCR, storing one row per CDR3 protein. The table has 200,000 or so distinct CDR3 sequences, roughly 18% seen once. Sequenced sample: blood, either unsorted or a sorted T cell fraction (not recorded which). The receptors shown here come from a male donor aged 5-30 years with ankylosing spondylitis or in good health (not recorded which).

In its sample, this clonotype was seen many times. This chain links TRBV28 with TRBJ2-1; D not resolved. The length of the CDR3 is 13 residues. Germline V gene lookup returns CDR1 MDHEN and CDR2 SYDVKM. Trimming pared 7 bases from V and 9 bases from J, leaving 16 bases between. Here the CDR3 DNA reads TGTGCCAGCACCCCCCCGGTTACCGCTGAGCAGTTCTTC. The encoded protein is CASTPPVTAEQFF.

The sample holds many counts of this clonotype. This chain joins TRBV6-6 and TRBJ2-7, with D tentatively TRBD1 (5 bases). The CDR3 loop spans 14 amino acids. Looked up from germline, CDR1 is MNHNY and CDR2 is SVGAGI (reference sequence). V was shortened by 2 bases and J by 10 bases, with 18 bases between the two germline ends. CDR3 amino acids: CASSYHPDTVDQYF. The CDR3, as DNA: TGTGCCAGCAGTTACCATCCGGACACCGTTGATCAGTACTTC.

Ten or more counts support this clonotype. This chain joins TRBV20-1 and TRBJ2-1, with unresolved D. Germline CDR1 is DFQATT and CDR2 is SNEGSKA (reference sequence). The CDR3 sequence is 11 residues long. Trimming cost V 6 bases and J 10 bases, with 13 bases left between them. The CDR3 protein is CSAGIMGEQFF. The CDR3, as DNA: TGCAGTGCCGGAATAATGGGGGAGCAGTTCTTC.

This clonotype was seen many times. The genes are TRBV4-3 and TRBJ2-3; TRBD2 matches 9 bases. The CDR3 contains 16 residues. Germline V CDR1 and CDR2: LGHNA, YSLEER. V shed 1 base and J 6 bases; nucleotides not matched to a gene: 8. CDR3 DNA: TGCGCCAGCAGCCAAGGGCTAGCGGGGCAGTTGGATACGCAGTATTTT. This sequence encodes CASSQGLAGQLDTQYF.

This clonotype was seen at least ten times. The chain uses TRBV12-3 or TRBV12-4 and TRBJ1-2; 11 bases agree with TRBD1. The CDR3 extends over 16 amino acids. Losses at the gene ends were 7 bases for V and 0 bases for J; bases not matched to a gene: 7. The CDR3 nucleotides are TGTGCCAGCACCTCCGGGACAGGGGGAGCTAACTATGGCTACACCTTC. This translates into CASTSGTGGANYGYTF.

This clonotype has just a few counts. The rearrangement uses TRBV7-6 and TRBJ2-1; D possibly corresponds to TRBD2 (6 bases). V gave up 4 bases and J gave up 3 bases, with 13 bases separating them. CDR3 length: 15 amino acids. The germline V gene has CDR1 SGHVS and CDR2 FNYEAQ. CDR3 coding DNA: TGTGCCAGCAGCTCGACCCCTAGCGACTACAATGAGCAGTTCTTC. Its translation: CASSSTPSDYNEQFF.

Many counts were recorded for this clonotype. The chain employs TRBV7-9 and TRBJ1-4; a possible D gene is TRBD1 (6 bases). This CDR3 spans 12 amino acids. Germline values: CDR1 SEHNR, CDR2 FQNEAQ (reference sequence). V was pared by 6 bases and J by 13 bases, with 15 bases between. CDR3 amino acids: CASRETGTSLFF. As DNA, the CDR3 is TGTGCCAGCAGAGAAACAGGGACCTCACTGTTTTTT.

This chain links TRBV10-3 with TRBJ2-2; TRBD1 matches at 7 bases. The CDR3 spans 15 residues. J was trimmed by 4 bases and V by 3 bases; bases with no gene match: 5. CDR1 is ENHRY, CDR2 SYGVKD, per germline. The CDR3 spells CAISDLGQSTGELFF. CDR3 nucleotide sequence: TGTGCCATCAGTGATCTGGGACAGTCCACCGGGGAGCTGTTTTTT.

This clonotype was recorded at least ten times. The V and J genes are TRBV20-1 and TRBJ2-5; D possibly corresponds to TRBD2 (5 bases). In germline, CDR1 is DFQATT, CDR2 SNEGSKA (reference sequence). The V end was cut by 3 bases, the J end by 6 bases, with 11 bases between. The CDR3 contains 12 residues. DNA of the CDR3: TGCAGTGCTAGGGATCTAGCACAGACCCAGTACTTC. Protein: CSARDLAQTQYF.

This clonotype was observed at least ten times. V and J are TRBV2 and TRBJ1-5, with TRBD1 as a possible D gene (6 bases). Germline values: CDR1 SNHLY, CDR2 FYNNEI. The CDR3 runs 16 residues. The V gene lost 4 bases and the J gene lost 5 bases, with 18 bases spanning the gap. The CDR3 coding sequence is TGTGCCAGCAGTGCCCGGTTGATCAGGGGTCATCAGCCCCAGCATTTT. Translation: CASSARLIRGHQPQHF.

This clonotype was detected ten times or more. The rearrangement joins TRBV25-1 to TRBJ2-1; 12 bases match TRBD2. Germline assignment: CDR1 MGHDK and CDR2 SYGVNS. V shed 3 bases and J 5 bases; nucleotides not matched to a gene: 5. The CDR3 runs to 16 residues. The CDR3: CASSDMGLAGNNEQFF. The CDR3 DNA reads as TGTGCCAGCAGTGATATGGGACTAGCGGGCAACAATGAGCAGTTCTTC.

The table lists this clonotype with many counts. The genes are TRBV14 and TRBJ2-3; TRBD2 matches 12 bases. The CDR3 is made up of 16 amino acids. Germline trimming cut 2 bases from V and 6 bases from J; bases unmatched to any gene: 6. Germline V gives CDR1 SGHDN, CDR2 FVKESK. CDR3 amino acids: CASSQHPGLAGDTQYF. CDR3 DNA: TGTGCCAGCAGCCAACACCCGGGACTAGCGGGCGATACGCAGTATTTT.

This clonotype was picked up one time. V gene TRBV9 combines with J gene TRBJ2-1; 15 nucleotides match TRBD2. The V and J ends lost 4 bases and 6 bases, in that order; junction bases with no gene match: 8. This CDR3 region has 17 residues. Germline V lookup: CDR1 SGDLS, CDR2 YYNGEE. The CDR3: CASSRTSGRELINEQFF. Here the CDR3 DNA reads TGTGCCAGCAGCCGGACTAGCGGGAGGGAGCTAATCAATGAGCAGTTCTTC.

This clonotype has at least ten counts. The V and J genes are TRBV29-1 and TRBJ2-2; D remains unclear. The germline V and J ends were trimmed by 4 bases and 7 bases, with 7 bases remaining between them. This CDR3 is built from 11 residues. Germline assignment: CDR1 SQVTM and CDR2 ANQGSEA. The CDR3 sequence is CSVVDGGELFF. CDR3 in DNA: TGCAGCGTTGTAGATGGCGGGGAGCTGTTTTTT.

In its sample, this clonotype was seen many times. V gene TRBV6-5 combines with J gene TRBJ1-2; TRBD1 matches 7 bases. Germline-derived CDR1 and CDR2 are MNHEY and SVGAGI. V trimming: 6 bases; J trimming: 10 bases; junction bases outside the gene matches: 5. CDR3 size: 11 residues. This chain's CDR3 is CASRNQGVYTF. DNA of the CDR3: TGTGCCAGCAGGAATCAGGGGGTCTACACCTTC.

This clonotype was recorded at least ten times. The CDR3 loop is CASSLGTGAGETQYF. The CDR3 DNA reads as TGTGCCAGCAGCTTAGGGACAGGGGCGGGAGAGACCCAGTACTTC. The chain couples TRBV7-2 to TRBJ2-5; 9 bases match TRBD1. The germline CDR1 and CDR2 sequences are SGHTA and FQGNSA. Losses at the gene ends were 1 base for V and 4 bases for J; bases not matched to a gene: 4. The CDR3 extends over 15 amino acids.

This clonotype has a count of ten or more. The rearrangement joins TRBV12-3 or TRBV12-4 to TRBJ2-3; D call uncertain. The length of the CDR3 is 13 residues. Trimming shortened V by 4 bases and J by 1 base, and 6 bases separated the two germline ends. DNA of the CDR3: TGTGCCAGCAGTTCTACAGGCACAGATACGCAGTATTTT. This sequence encodes CASSSTGTDTQYF.

This chain joins TRBV4-3 and TRBJ2-1; unclear D gene. The V gene's germline CDR1 is LGHNA and CDR2 YSLEER. The CDR3 has 16 amino acids. Trimming removed 0 bases from V and 2 bases from J, with 11 bases in between. CDR3 residues: CASSQEPGSAYNEQFF. CDR3 nucleotide sequence: TGCGCCAGCAGCCAAGAGCCGGGTTCCGCCTACAATGAGCAGTTCTTC.

This clonotype was seen ten or more times. This sequence joins TRBV6-6 and TRBJ2-1, with a possible D match to TRBD2 (5 bases). Germline V gene lookup returns CDR1 MNHNY and CDR2 SVGAGI (reference sequence). Deletions cut 4 bases from V and 7 bases from J, with 8 bases between. The CDR3 is 12 amino acids. The CDR3 spells CASSWRWNEQFF. The DNA for the CDR3 is TGTGCCAGCAGTTGGAGGTGGAATGAGCAGTTCTTC.

This clonotype has at least ten counts. The rearrangement joins TRBV7-6 to TRBJ2-3; the match to TRBD2 covers 7 bases. The V and J ends lost 5 bases and 1 base, in that order; junction bases with no gene match: 15. This CDR3 has 18 residues. In germline, CDR1 is SGHVS, CDR2 FNYEAQ. The CDR3 protein is CASSPIKGVGRGTDTQYF. The CDR3 DNA reads TGTGCCAGCAGCCCCATCAAGGGTGTGGGGAGGGGCACAGATACGCAGTATTTT.

This clonotype was detected only a few times. J is TRBJ2-4 and V is TRBV20-1; D gene uncertain. Germline V gene data show CDR1 as DFQATT and CDR2 as SNEGSKA (reference sequence). V lost 3 bases and J 0 bases, leaving 9 bases between the germline ends. The CDR3 runs 14 residues. Here the CDR3 reads CSASERLAKNIQYF. Written as DNA, the CDR3 is TGCAGTGCTAGTGAGAGGCTAGCCAAAAACATTCAGTACTTC.

This clonotype was seen many times. J is TRBJ2-3 and V is TRBV2; possible D gene TRBD1, 6 bases. Germline V gives CDR1 SNHLY, CDR2 FYNNEI. The CDR3 consists of 17 residues. V dropped 1 base and J dropped 4 bases, with 18 bases sitting between them. DNA for the CDR3: TGTGCCAGCAGTGAAGAGGGGGTGAGTGGCCCCTCAGATACGCAGTATTTT. Protein: CASSEEGVSGPSDTQYF.

This clonotype showed up many times. CDR3 DNA: TGTGCCAGCAGTTATAGAGGGACTAGCGGAGGTGAGCAGTTCTTC. Amino acids: CASSYRGTSGGEQFF. The chain links TRBV12-3 or TRBV12-4 to TRBJ2-1; 11 bases line up with TRBD2. The CDR3 spans 15 residues. V shed 4 bases, J shed 9 bases, and the junction held 8 bases outside the gene matches.